This paragraph covers one T cell receptor beta chain sequence. The data derive from a study of blood T cell repertoires in COVID-19. Study information: There were acute and convalescent COVID-19 samples, and they came from the United States, Italy and Spain. Nucleic acid was either cDNA or gDNA, and it came from T cells, B-cell-depleted T cells, or PBMCs.

V shed 5 bases, J shed 5 bases, and the junction held 5 bases outside the gene matches. CDR1 is GTSNPN, CDR2 SVGIG, per germline (reference sequence). The CDR3 contains 12 residues. Original analysis: Amplifying reference gene primers gave estimates of nucleated cell counts. Sequenced by immunoSEQ multiplex PCR; TCRdb stores in-frame clones only, minus some. The DNA was the basis for D and trimming; V, J and clone size are from that table. The profile shows around 250,000 clones, roughly 90% of them singletons. The clonotype originates from a young woman with active or convalescent COVID-19. The source material was peripheral blood. The rearrangement links TRBV30 to TRBJ2-5, with 7 bases identical to TRBD2. This CDR3 is CAWERGWETQYF. The CDR3 nucleotides read TGTGCCTGGGAGCGGGGTTGGGAGACCCAGTACTTC. The complete variable domain, with remaining parts taken from reference TRBV30 and TRBJ2-5, reads SQTIHQWPATLVQPVGSPLSLECTVEGTSNPNLYWYRQAAGRGLQLLFYSVGIGQISSEVPQNLSASRPQDRQFILSSKKLLLSDSGFYLCAWERGWETQYFGPGTRLLVL.